Detailed here is one T cell receptor beta chain. One end of the junction varies from germline; a read error may be responsible. This sample was included in a study of blood T cell repertoires in COVID-19. Study-wide context: From T cells, B-cell-depleted T cells, or PBMCs came the material, which was cDNA or gDNA.

Categorization into cohorts depended on clinical history that participants reported. Two negative PCRs, clearance, or symptom resolution characterized the recovered Cohort 3 donors. In the authors' methods: Estimates of nucleated cell counts were drawn from the amplification of reference gene primers. Sequencing was performed with immunoSEQ multiplex PCR; in TCRdb, only in-frame clones are kept and a portion is missing. That table furnishes V, J and clone size, whereas the DNA furnished D and trimming. The sample has fewer than 500,000 clones, roughly 90% seen once. The source is a woman under 30 who had recovered from COVID-19. Sequenced: PBMCs or T cells enriched from blood (not recorded which).

In DNA form, the CDR3 reads TGCGCCAGCAGCTTGGAGGGGACAGGGTATGGATTCTTC. Its protein is CASSLEGTGYGFF. This rearrangement joins TRBV5-1 to TRBJ1-2; TRBD1 matches at 9 bases. Germline V gives CDR1 SGHRS, CDR2 YFSETQ. The CDR3 length is 13 residues. The full variable domain, completed using reference TRBV5-1 and TRBJ1-2, is KAGVTQTPRYLIKTRGQQVTLSCSPISGHRSVSWYQQTPGQGLQFLFEYFSETQRNKGNFPGRFSGRQFSNSRSEMNVSTLELGDSALYLCASSLEGTGYGFFGSGTRLTVV.